These 26 T cell receptor beta chains share one sample of origin, sequenced in a study of spatial heterogeneity in lung cancer. Time point in this sample: sample taken at primary tumor resection. Whole RNA from tumor, nontumor lung or frozen PBMC was sequenced unsorted. TCRdb used MiXCR to reprocess the 5' RACE reads, holding one entry per CDR3 protein. The sample lists under 1,000 distinct CDR3 sequences, about a fifth occurring once. The sequencing used PBMCs, collected at surgery. These receptor sequences come from a male donor with early-stage non-small cell lung cancer.

By share of the sample, this clonotype is large. The size of this beta chain means little, since it is a stray read in a library made for alpha chains. The chain is built from TRBV7-3 and TRBJ2-6; no reliable D call. V was pared by 5 bases and J by 2 bases, with 10 bases between. Per the germline V gene, CDR1 is SGHTA and CDR2 is FQGTGA. This CDR3 has 15 amino acids. The CDR3 sequence: CASSPGGAGANVLTF. CDR3 bases: TGTGCCAGCAGCCCCGGCGGTGCTGGGGCCAACGTCCTGACTTTC.

This clonotype ranks as large. Because this beta chain is a stray read in a library intended to capture alpha chains, its abundance should not be given much weight. The rearrangement joins TRBV19 to TRBJ2-3; D possibly corresponds to TRBD2 (6 bases). V gave up 1 base and J gave up 1 base, with 9 bases separating them. The germline CDR1 and CDR2 sequences are LNHDA and SQIVND (reference sequence). This CDR3 has 15 amino acids. CDR3 DNA: TGTGCCAGTAGTATAGGAGGAGGGGGCACAGATACGCAGTATTTT. This codes for CASSIGGGGTDTQYF.

Comment on this clonotype: Being off target in a library aimed at alpha chains, this beta chain has a size of little meaning. The chain couples TRBV5-5 to TRBJ2-7, with a weak D call TRBD2 (5 bases). Trimming removed 4 bases at V and 2 bases at J, with 13 bases between. The CDR3 is 14 residues long. The germline V gene has CDR1 SGHKS and CDR2 YYEKEE (reference sequence). CDR3 protein: CASSEARGAYEQYF. The CDR3 coding sequence is TGTGCCAGCAGCGAAGCCCGGGGTGCCTACGAGCAGTACTTC. Based on the CDR3 plus reference TRBV5-5 and TRBJ2-7, the full variable domain is DAGVTQSPTHLIKTRGQQVTLRCSPISGHKSVSWYQQVLGQGPQFIFQYYEKEERGRGNFPDRFSARQFPNYSSELNVNALLLGDSALYLCASSEARGAYEQYFGPGTRLTVT.

Of note for this clonotype: This beta chain is a stray read from a library made for alpha chains; its abundance is not meaningful. This chain connects TRBV5-1 to TRBJ2-3; the match to TRBD1 covers 8 bases. This CDR3 region has 13 residues. After removal of 7 bases from V and 8 bases from J, the junction contained 9 bases not matched to a gene. CDR1 is SGHRS and CDR2 is YFSETQ in the germline V gene. The CDR3 DNA is TGCGCCAGCGGGTATGACAGGGGAAGTACGCAGTATTTT. Translation gives CASGYDRGSTQYF.

This clonotype has only a few counts. A library prepared for alpha chains yielded this beta chain as an off-target read; its size is of little meaning. The genes are TRBV11-3 and TRBJ2-2; 10 bases are shared with TRBD2. The germline CDR1 and CDR2 sequences are SGHNT and YENEEA. The V segment lost 5 bases and the J segment 0 bases; nucleotides outside the gene matches: 3. There are 16 residues in the CDR3. The CDR3 here is CASSLGLAANTGELFF. The CDR3 region has the DNA TGTGCCAGCAGCCTAGGACTAGCGGCGAACACCGGGGAGCTGTTTTTT.

By share, this clonotype ranks as large. This beta chain represents an off-target read in a library built for alpha chains; its size is of limited meaning. CDR3 region: CASNSRDLSLGEQFF. DNA for the CDR3: TGTGCCAGCAACAGCCGGGACTTATCCTTGGGTGAGCAGTTCTTC. V gene TRBV5-5 combines with J gene TRBJ2-1; a possible D gene is TRBD2 (6 bases). V lost 6 bases and J 9 bases, leaving 22 bases between the germline ends. CDR1 is SGHKS, CDR2 YYEKEE, per germline (reference sequence). There are 15 residues in the CDR3.

Worth noting for this clonotype: As an off-target read in a library built for alpha chains, this beta chain has a frequency of little significance. The V and J genes are TRBV4-1 and TRBJ2-1; TRBD2 matches 9 bases. The CDR3 runs 17 residues. The germline gives CDR1 MGHRA, CDR2 YSYEKL. Losses at the gene ends were 0 bases for V and 0 bases for J; bases not matched to a gene: 3. DNA for the CDR3: TGCGCCAGCAGCCAAGAGTCGGGACTAGCCTCCTACAATGAGCAGTTCTTC. Its protein is CASSQESGLASYNEQFF.

Relative to its sample, this clonotype is large. The size of this beta chain means little, since it is a stray read in a library made for alpha chains. This rearrangement joins TRBV12-3 or TRBV12-4 to TRBJ2-3; the match to TRBD2 covers 7 bases. The CDR3 contains 14 residues. V was pared by 6 bases and J by 2 bases, with 5 bases of the junction left unmatched. The CDR3 loop reads CASRIGGYTDTQYF. The CDR3 DNA reads TGTGCCAGCAGGATCGGGGGGTACACAGATACGCAGTATTTT.

This clonotype is categorized as large. The library was prepared for alpha chains; this beta chain is a stray read, so its frequency means little. This CDR3 is CASSPWDSPKEQYF. Written as DNA, the CDR3 is TGTGCCAGCAGTCCCTGGGACAGTCCTAAGGAGCAGTACTTC. This rearrangement joins TRBV27 to TRBJ2-7, with 7 bases matching TRBD1. V trimming: 5 bases; J trimming: 7 bases; junction bases outside the gene matches: 11. The CDR3 consists of 14 residues. Germline assignment: CDR1 MNHEY and CDR2 SMNVEV (reference sequence).

With regard to this clonotype: This beta chain is off target for a library built for alpha chains, so its abundance means little. The genes are TRBV11-2 and TRBJ2-1; 9 bases are a match to TRBD2. V gave up 4 bases and J gave up 6 bases; unmatched junction bases: 1. Germline assignment: CDR1 SGHAT and CDR2 FQNNGV. CDR3 size: 13 residues. CDR3 sequence reads: CASSSGLANEQFF. DNA for the CDR3: TGTGCCAGCAGCTCGGGACTAGCCAATGAGCAGTTCTTC.

As to this clonotype: Found in a library prepared for alpha chains, this beta chain is an off-target read, and its abundance has little meaning. The chain uses TRBV10-3 and TRBJ2-7, with D possibly matching TRBD2 (6 bases). V lost 8 bases to trimming and J lost 9 bases, with 17 bases between them. The CDR3 runs to 12 residues. The germline CDR1 and CDR2 sequences are ENHRY and SYGVKD. In nucleotides, the CDR3 is TGTGCCATCCCCGCCGTGTCCGGGGGGCAGTACTTC. Protein product: CAIPAVSGGQYF.

A few counts support this clonotype. This beta chain represents an off-target read in a library built for alpha chains; its size is of limited meaning. This rearrangement joins TRBV29-1 to TRBJ2-5; TRBD1 is a possible D gene (6 bases). CDR1 SQVTM and CDR2 ANQGSEA come from the germline V gene. The CDR3 is made up of 14 amino acids. The ends were cut back, 0 bases at V and 2 bases at J, with 10 bases in the middle. CDR3 in amino acids: CSVEDWGQQETQYF. As DNA, the CDR3 is TGCAGCGTTGAAGATTGGGGACAACAAGAGACCCAGTACTTC.

To note about this clonotype: This beta chain was picked up by a library intended for alpha chains and is off target, so its count carries little meaning. The rearrangement uses TRBV7-2 and TRBJ2-7; weak D call: TRBD2 (5 bases). CDR1 SGHTA and CDR2 FQGNSA come from the germline V gene. This CDR3 has 14 amino acids. V gave up 3 bases and J gave up 6 bases, with 15 bases separating them. CDR3 coding DNA: TGTGCCAGCAGCTTTGGAGGATCGGTTTTCGAGCAGTACTTC. This codes for CASSFGGSVFEQYF.

This clonotype is judged large. As an off-target read in a library built for alpha chains, this beta chain has a frequency of little significance. This sequence joins TRBV5-5 and TRBJ2-7; D might be TRBD1 (6 bases). The CDR3 is made up of 11 amino acids. Trimming cost V 4 bases and J 5 bases, with 7 bases left between them. The germline V gene has CDR1 SGHKS and CDR2 YYEKEE (reference sequence). The CDR3 loop is CASSQGNEQYF. Here the CDR3 DNA reads TGTGCCAGCAGCCAGGGGAACGAGCAGTACTTC.

Within the sample, this clonotype is medium-sized. This beta chain is an unintended read in a library built for alpha chains; its size means little. The genes are TRBV5-1 and TRBJ2-2; no clear D gene. Per the germline V gene, CDR1 is SGHRS and CDR2 is YFSETQ. The CDR3 runs to 14 residues. Trimming took 3 bases from V and 7 from J, leaving 13 bases between them. In DNA, the CDR3 is TGCGCCAGCAGCTCTTCCGACGGATACGGGGAGCTGTTTTTT. It yields the protein CASSSSDGYGELFF.

With respect to this clonotype: This beta chain is off target for a library built for alpha chains, so its abundance means little. The chain couples TRBV5-4 to TRBJ2-5; D may be TRBD2 (6 bases). The CDR3 runs 14 residues. From germline, CDR1 is SGHNT and CDR2 YYREEE (reference sequence). Trimming removed 2 bases from V and 5 bases from J, with 13 bases in between. CDR3 amino acids: CASSFFGGEETQYF. For the CDR3, the DNA is TGTGCCAGCAGCTTCTTTGGCGGGGAGGAGACCCAGTACTTC.

As regards this clonotype: This beta chain turned up in a library designed for alpha chains; as an off-target read, its abundance says little. The CDR3 sequence: CASSHIEGAGADTQYF. The CDR3 DNA reads TGTGCCAGCAGCCACATTGAGGGAGCAGGGGCAGATACGCAGTATTTT. V usage is TRBV3-1 and J usage is TRBJ2-3; D might be TRBD1 (6 bases). The CDR3 spans 16 residues. The germline CDR1 and CDR2 sequences are LGHDT and YNNKEL (reference sequence). V was pared by 3 bases and J by 4 bases, with 17 bases between.

By its share, this clonotype is large. This beta chain appears as a stray read in a library generated for alpha chains; its size is not informative. The chain combines TRBV28 with TRBJ2-1; 9 bases fit TRBD1. J gave up 6 bases and V 6 bases, and 9 bases lay outside the gene matches. The length of the CDR3 is 15 residues. Germline loops: CDR1 MDHEN, CDR2 SYDVKM. The CDR3 loop reads CASSAPGQGRNEQFF. In nucleotides, the CDR3 is TGTGCCAGCAGCGCCCCGGGACAGGGCCGCAATGAGCAGTTCTTC. The variable domain in full, completed from reference TRBV28 and TRBJ2-1, reads DVKVTQSSRYLVKRTGEKVFLECVQDMDHENMFWYRQDPGLGLRLIYFSYDVKMKEKGDIPEGYSVSREKKERFSLILESASTNQTSMYLCASSAPGQGRNEQFFGPGTRLTVL.

By proportion, this clonotype is large. This beta chain is an unintended read in a library built for alpha chains; its size means little. This chain joins TRBV4-3 and TRBJ2-1; D assignment may be TRBD1 or TRBD2 (5 bases each). The germline CDR1 and CDR2 sequences are LGHNA and YSLEER. Trimming shortened V by 0 bases and J by 4 bases, and 10 bases separated the two germline ends. This CDR3 is 15 amino acids long. The CDR3 region is CASSQEDEGYNEQFF. The CDR3, as DNA: TGCGCCAGCAGCCAAGAAGACGAGGGGTACAATGAGCAGTTCTTC.

In the case of this clonotype: Germline and junction disagree at one end, which may indicate a read error. This beta chain turned up in a library designed for alpha chains; as an off-target read, its abundance says little. The chain is built from TRBV9 and TRBJ2-7; TRBD1 is a possible D gene (6 bases). CDR1 SGDLS and CDR2 YYNGEE come from the germline V gene. The CDR3 has 17 residues. The DNA of the CDR3 is TGTTCCAGCAGCGTGTCTCCACAGGACAGCAGCTCCTACGAGCAGTACTTC. Translated, it gives CSSSVSPQDSSSYEQYF.

Notes on this clonotype: Being off target in a library aimed at alpha chains, this beta chain has a size of little meaning. This chain uses TRBV27 with TRBJ2-6; D tentatively fits TRBD1 or TRBD2 (7 bases each). V shed 1 base and J shed 4 bases, with 14 bases lying between them. The V gene's germline CDR1 is MNHEY and CDR2 SMNVEV (reference sequence). The CDR3 extends over 17 amino acids. In nucleotides, the CDR3 is TGTGCCAGCAGTTTATGGGAGGGGGCTCTCGGGGCCAACGTCCTGACTTTC. It yields the protein CASSLWEGALGANVLTF.

Within the sample, this clonotype is large. This beta chain slipped into a library made for alpha chains as a stray read, so its size is not meaningful. The rearrangement uses TRBV19 and TRBJ2-2; D is possibly TRBD1 (6 bases). The germline V gene has CDR1 LNHDA and CDR2 SQIVND (reference sequence). The CDR3 sequence is 17 residues long. With 4 bases removed from V and 0 bases from J, the gap between germline ends came to 15 bases. Written as DNA, the CDR3 is TGTGCCAGTAGTAAAACCCCGACAGGATCGAACACCGGGGAGCTGTTTTTT. Its protein is CASSKTPTGSNTGELFF. Drawing the rest from reference TRBV19 and TRBJ2-2, the complete variable domain is DGGITQSPKYLFRKEGQNVTLSCEQNLNHDAMYWYRQDPGQGLRLIYYSQIVNDFQKGDIAEGYSVSREKKESFPLTVTSAQKNPTAFYLCASSKTPTGSNTGELFFGEGSRLTVL.

The table lists this clonotype with a few counts. Because the library targeted alpha chains, this beta chain is an off-target read whose size means little. CDR3 sequence reads: CASSPRLAAYEQYF. The CDR3, as DNA: TGTGCCAGCAGCCCGAGACTAGCGGCCTACGAGCAGTACTTC. The chain carries TRBV7-2 and TRBJ2-7; 9 bases match TRBD2. Germline V gene lookup returns CDR1 SGHTA and CDR2 FQGNSA. CDR3 length equals 14 residues. V lost 5 bases, J lost 2 bases, and 4 bases stayed unmatched.

Of note for this clonotype: This beta chain came through as a stray read in a library set up for alpha chains, and its size says little. The chain couples TRBV20-1 to TRBJ2-4; TRBD1 matches 8 bases. The CDR3 has 12 residues. V lost 6 bases, J lost 9 bases, and 7 bases stayed unmatched. Germline V gene sequence: CDR1 DFQATT, CDR2 SNEGSKA (reference sequence). The CDR3 DNA sequence: TGCAGTGCGAGGACAGGGAGTGGCATTCAGTACTTC. Translating gives CSARTGSGIQYF.

This clonotype qualifies as large (0.1 to 1%). Being off target in a library aimed at alpha chains, this beta chain has a size of little meaning. This sequence joins TRBV30 and TRBJ2-1; a possible D gene is TRBD1 (6 bases). Germline V lookup: CDR1 GTSNPN, CDR2 SVGIG (reference sequence). This CDR3 is 12 amino acids long. V was pared by 5 bases and J by 7 bases, with 12 bases between. The DNA of the CDR3 is TGTGCCTGGGGTACAGGGAAGAATGAGCAGTTCTTC. Encoded protein: CAWGTGKNEQFF.

Judged by abundance, this clonotype is large (0.1 to 1%). This beta chain turned up in a library designed for alpha chains; as an off-target read, its abundance says little. The chain links TRBV18 to TRBJ2-3; 8 bases line up with TRBD1. This CDR3 has 16 residues. CDR1 and CDR2 (germline): KGHSH, LQKENI. Unmatched junction bases numbered 10, after V lost 3 bases and J lost 5 bases. CDR3 coding DNA: TGTGCCAGCTCACCCGACAGGGGTTTTTTCGGAGATACGCAGTATTTT. It translates to CASSPDRGFFGDTQYF.